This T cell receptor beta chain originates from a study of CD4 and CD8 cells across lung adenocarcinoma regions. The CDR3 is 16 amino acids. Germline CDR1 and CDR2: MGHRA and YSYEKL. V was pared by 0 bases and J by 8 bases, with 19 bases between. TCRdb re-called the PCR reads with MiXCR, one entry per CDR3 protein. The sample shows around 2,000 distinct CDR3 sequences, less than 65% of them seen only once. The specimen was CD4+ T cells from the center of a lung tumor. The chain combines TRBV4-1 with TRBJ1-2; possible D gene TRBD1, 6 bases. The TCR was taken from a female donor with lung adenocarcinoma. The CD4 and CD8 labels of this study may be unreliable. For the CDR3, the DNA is TGCGCCAGCAGCCAAGACATTTTTCAGGGGTTGTACGGCTACACCTTC. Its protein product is CASSQDIFQGLYGYTF.